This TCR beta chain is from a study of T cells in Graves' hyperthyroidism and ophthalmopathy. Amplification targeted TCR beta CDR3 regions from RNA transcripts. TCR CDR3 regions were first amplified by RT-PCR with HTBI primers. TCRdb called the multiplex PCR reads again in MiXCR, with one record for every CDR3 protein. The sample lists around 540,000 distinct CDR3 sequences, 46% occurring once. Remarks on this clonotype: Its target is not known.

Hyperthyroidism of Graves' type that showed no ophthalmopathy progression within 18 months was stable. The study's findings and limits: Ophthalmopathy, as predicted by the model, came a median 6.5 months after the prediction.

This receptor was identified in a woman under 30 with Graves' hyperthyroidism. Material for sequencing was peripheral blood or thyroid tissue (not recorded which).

The DNA for the CDR3 is TGCAGCGTTGAAGAGGCGGAGGGCCCTGATGCCAACGTCCTGACTTTC. It is translated as CSVEEAEGPDANVLTF. The V gene is TRBV29-1, the J gene TRBJ2-6, with a weak D call TRBD2 (6 bases). The CDR3 is 16 amino acids. V gave up 0 bases and J gave up 7 bases, with 16 bases separating them. Per the germline V gene, CDR1 is SQVTM and CDR2 is ANQGSEA.